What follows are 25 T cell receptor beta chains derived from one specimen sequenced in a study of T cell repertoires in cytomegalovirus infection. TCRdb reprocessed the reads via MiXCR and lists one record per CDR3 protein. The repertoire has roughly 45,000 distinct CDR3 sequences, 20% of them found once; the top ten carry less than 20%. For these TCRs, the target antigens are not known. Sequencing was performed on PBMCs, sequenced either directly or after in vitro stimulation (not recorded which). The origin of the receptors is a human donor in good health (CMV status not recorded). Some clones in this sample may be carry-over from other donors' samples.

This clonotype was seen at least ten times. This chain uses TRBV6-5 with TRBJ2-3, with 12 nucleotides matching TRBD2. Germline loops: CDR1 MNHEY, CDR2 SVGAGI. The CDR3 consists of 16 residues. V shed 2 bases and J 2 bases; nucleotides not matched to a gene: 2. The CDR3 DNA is TGTGCCAGCAGTTACCTAGCGGGGGGGATCACAGATACGCAGTATTTT. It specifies CASSYLAGGITDTQYF.

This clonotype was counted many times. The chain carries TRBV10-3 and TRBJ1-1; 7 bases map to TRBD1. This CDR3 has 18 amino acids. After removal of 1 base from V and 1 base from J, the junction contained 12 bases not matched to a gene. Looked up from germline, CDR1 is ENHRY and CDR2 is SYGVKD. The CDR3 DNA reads TGTGCCATCAGTGAGTTAGGGACAGCAGAAGTGGGGAACACTGAAGCTTTCTTT. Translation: CAISELGTAEVGNTEAFF.

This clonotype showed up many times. The CDR3 sequence: CASSLRLAGTGELFF. CDR3 nucleotide sequence: TGTGCCAGCAGCTTACGACTAGCGGGCACCGGGGAGCTGTTTTTT. The V and J genes are TRBV7-2 and TRBJ2-2, with TRBD2 matching 10 bases. V dropped 2 bases and J dropped 4; count of bases not matched to a gene: 1. The germline V gene has CDR1 SGHTA and CDR2 FQGNSA. This CDR3 spans 15 amino acids.

CDR3 residues: CASREETQSPGELFF. The CDR3 DNA is TGTGCCAGCAGGGAAGAGACTCAGAGTCCCGGGGAGCTGTTTTTT. This rearrangement joins TRBV6-2 or TRBV6-3 to TRBJ2-2; D call uncertain. Trimming took 6 bases from V and 6 from J, leaving 17 bases between them. Germline loops: CDR1 MNHEY, CDR2 SVGEGT. The CDR3 covers 15 residues.

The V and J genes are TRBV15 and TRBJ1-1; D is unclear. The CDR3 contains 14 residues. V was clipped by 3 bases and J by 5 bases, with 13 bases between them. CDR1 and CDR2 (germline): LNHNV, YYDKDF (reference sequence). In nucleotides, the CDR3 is TGTGCCACCAGCAGTCGCGCGGGAGAGACTGAAGCTTTCTTT. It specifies CATSSRAGETEAFF.

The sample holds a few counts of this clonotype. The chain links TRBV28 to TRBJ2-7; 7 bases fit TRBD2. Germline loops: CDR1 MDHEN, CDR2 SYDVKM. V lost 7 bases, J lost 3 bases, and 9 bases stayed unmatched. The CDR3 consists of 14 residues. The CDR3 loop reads CASTVMGGVYEQYF. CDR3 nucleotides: TGTGCCAGCACCGTGATGGGGGGGGTCTACGAGCAGTACTTC.

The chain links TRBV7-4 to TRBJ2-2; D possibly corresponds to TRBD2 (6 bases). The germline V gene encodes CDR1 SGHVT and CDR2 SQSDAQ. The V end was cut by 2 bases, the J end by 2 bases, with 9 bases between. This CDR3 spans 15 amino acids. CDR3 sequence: CASSLRDSNTGELFF. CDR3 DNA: TGTGCCAGCAGCTTAAGGGACTCAAACACCGGGGAGCTGTTTTTT.

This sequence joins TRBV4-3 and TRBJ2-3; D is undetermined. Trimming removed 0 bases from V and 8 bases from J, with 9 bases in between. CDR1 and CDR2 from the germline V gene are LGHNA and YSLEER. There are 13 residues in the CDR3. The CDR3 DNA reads TGCGCCAGCAGCCAAGAGTATCAGGCTACGCAGTATTTT. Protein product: CASSQEYQATQYF.

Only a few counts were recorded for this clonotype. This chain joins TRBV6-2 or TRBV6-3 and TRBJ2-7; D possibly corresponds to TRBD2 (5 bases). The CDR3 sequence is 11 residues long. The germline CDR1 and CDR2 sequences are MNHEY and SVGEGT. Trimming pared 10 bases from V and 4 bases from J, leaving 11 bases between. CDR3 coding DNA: TGTGCCACCATTGGAGGTTACGAGCAGTACTTC. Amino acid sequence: CATIGGYEQYF.

The CDR3 is CASSRDRGYQETQYF. CDR3 nucleotides: TGTGCCAGCAGTCGGGACAGGGGGTATCAAGAGACCCAGTACTTC. This chain uses TRBV28 with TRBJ2-5; 11 nucleotides match TRBD1. V gave up 5 bases and J gave up 2 bases; unmatched junction bases: 4. CDR3 length: 15 amino acids. Per germline, CDR1 MDHEN and CDR2 SYDVKM.

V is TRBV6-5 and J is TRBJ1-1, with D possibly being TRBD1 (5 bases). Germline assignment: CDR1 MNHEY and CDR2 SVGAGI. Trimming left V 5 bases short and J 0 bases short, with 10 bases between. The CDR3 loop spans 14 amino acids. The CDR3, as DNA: TGTGCCAGCAGTCAGAGACAGCTGAACACTGAAGCTTTCTTT. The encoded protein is CASSQRQLNTEAFF.

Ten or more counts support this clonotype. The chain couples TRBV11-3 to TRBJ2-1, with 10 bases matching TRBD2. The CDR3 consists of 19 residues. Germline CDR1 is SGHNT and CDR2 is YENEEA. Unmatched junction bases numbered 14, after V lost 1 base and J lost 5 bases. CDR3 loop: CASSLGDRYLAGEDNEQFF. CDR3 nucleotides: TGTGCCAGCAGCTTAGGAGATCGATACCTAGCGGGAGAGGACAATGAGCAGTTCTTC.

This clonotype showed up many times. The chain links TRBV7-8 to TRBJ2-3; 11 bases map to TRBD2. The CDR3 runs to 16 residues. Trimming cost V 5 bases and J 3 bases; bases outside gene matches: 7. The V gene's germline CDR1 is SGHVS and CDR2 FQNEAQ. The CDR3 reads CASSLGSGRGTDTQYF. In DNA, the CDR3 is TGTGCCAGCAGCCTCGGTAGCGGGAGGGGAACAGATACGCAGTATTTT.

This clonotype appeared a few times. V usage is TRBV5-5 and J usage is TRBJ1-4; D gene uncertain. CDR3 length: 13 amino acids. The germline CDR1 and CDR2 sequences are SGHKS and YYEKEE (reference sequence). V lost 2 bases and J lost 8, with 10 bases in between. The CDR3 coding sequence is TGTGCCAGCAGCTTCGGTTTTCGGGAAAAACTGTTTTTT. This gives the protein CASSFGFREKLFF.

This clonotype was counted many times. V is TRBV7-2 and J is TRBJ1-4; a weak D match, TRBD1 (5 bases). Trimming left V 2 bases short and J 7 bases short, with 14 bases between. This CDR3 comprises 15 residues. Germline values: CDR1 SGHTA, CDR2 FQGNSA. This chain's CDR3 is CASSLFGGLSEKLFF. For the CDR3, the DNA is TGTGCCAGCAGCTTATTCGGGGGATTAAGTGAAAAACTGTTTTTT.

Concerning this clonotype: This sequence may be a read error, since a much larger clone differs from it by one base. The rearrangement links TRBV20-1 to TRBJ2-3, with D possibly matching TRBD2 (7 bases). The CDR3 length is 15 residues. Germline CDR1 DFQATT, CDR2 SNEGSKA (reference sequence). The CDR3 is CSARVGGAATDTHYF. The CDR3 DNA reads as TGCAGTGCTAGAGTGGGGGGGGCGGCTACAGATACGCATTATTTT.

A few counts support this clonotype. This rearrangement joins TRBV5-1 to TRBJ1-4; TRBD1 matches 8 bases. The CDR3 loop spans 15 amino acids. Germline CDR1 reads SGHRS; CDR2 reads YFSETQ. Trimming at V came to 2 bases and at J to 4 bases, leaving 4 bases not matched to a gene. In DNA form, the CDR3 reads TGCGCCAGCAGCTTCAGGGGGCAGATTAATGAAAAACTGTTTTTT. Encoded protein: CASSFRGQINEKLFF. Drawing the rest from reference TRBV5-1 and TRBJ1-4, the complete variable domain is KAGVTQTPRYLIKTRGQQVTLSCSPISGHRSVSWYQQTPGQGLQFLFEYFSETQRNKGNFPGRFSGRQFSNSRSEMNVSTLELGDSALYLCASSFRGQINEKLFFGSGTQLSVL.

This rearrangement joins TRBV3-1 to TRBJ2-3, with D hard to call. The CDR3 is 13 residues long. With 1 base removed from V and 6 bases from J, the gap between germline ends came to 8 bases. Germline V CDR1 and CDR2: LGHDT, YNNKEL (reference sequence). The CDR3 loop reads CASSQGYADTQYF. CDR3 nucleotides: TGTGCCAGCAGCCAAGGGTATGCGGATACGCAGTATTTT.

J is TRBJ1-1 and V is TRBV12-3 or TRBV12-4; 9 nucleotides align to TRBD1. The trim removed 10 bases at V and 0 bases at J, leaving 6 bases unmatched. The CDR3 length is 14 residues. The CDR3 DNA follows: TGTGCCACCCGGACAGGGGTCATGAACACTGAAGCTTTCTTT. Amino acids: CATRTGVMNTEAFF.

CDR3 loop: CASSPLSFERDQPQHF. CDR3 in DNA: TGTGCCAGCAGTCCCTTAAGCTTCGAGCGGGATCAGCCCCAGCATTTT. This chain joins TRBV2 and TRBJ1-5; D ambiguous. Trimming removed 5 bases at V and 5 bases at J, with 19 bases between. The CDR3 sequence is 16 residues long. CDR1 is SNHLY and CDR2 is FYNNEI in the germline V gene.

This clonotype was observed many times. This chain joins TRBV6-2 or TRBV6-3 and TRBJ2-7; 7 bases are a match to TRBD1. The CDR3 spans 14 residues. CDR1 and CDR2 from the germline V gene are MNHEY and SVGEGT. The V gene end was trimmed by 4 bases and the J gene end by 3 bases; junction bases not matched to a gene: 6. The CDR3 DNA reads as TGTGCCAGCAGTTCCCCGACAGGGATCTACGAGCAGTACTTC. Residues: CASSSPTGIYEQYF.

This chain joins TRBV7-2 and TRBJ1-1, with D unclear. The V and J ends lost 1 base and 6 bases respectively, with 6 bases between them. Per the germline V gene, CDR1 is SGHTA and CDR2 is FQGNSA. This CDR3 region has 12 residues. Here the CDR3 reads CASSLVSAEAFF. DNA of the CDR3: TGTGCCAGCAGCTTAGTGTCGGCTGAAGCTTTCTTT. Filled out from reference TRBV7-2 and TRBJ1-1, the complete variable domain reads GAGVSQSPSNKVTEKGKDVELRCDPISGHTALYWYRQSLGQGLEFLIYFQGNSAPDKSGLPSDRFSAERTGGSVSTLTIQRTQQEDSAVYLCASSLVSAEAFFGQGTRLTVV.

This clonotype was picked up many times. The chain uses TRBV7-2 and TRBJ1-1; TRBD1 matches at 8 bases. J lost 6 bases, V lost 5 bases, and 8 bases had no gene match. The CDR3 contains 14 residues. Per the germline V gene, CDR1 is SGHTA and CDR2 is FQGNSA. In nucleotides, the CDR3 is TGTGCCAGCAGCGCACAGGGGGGCCCCGCTGAAGCTTTCTTT. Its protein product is CASSAQGGPAEAFF.

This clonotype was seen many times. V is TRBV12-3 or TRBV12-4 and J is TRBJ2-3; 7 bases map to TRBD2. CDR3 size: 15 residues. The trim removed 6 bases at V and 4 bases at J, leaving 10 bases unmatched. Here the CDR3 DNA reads TGTGCCAGCAGACCGAACCTCCGGGGGGCAGATACGCAGTATTTT. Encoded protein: CASRPNLRGADTQYF.

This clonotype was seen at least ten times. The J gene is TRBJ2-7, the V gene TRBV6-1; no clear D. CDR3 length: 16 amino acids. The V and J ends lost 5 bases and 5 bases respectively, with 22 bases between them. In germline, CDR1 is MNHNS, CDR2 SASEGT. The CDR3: CASSFPWAPKAHEQYF. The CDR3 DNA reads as TGTGCCAGCAGTTTCCCCTGGGCCCCAAAAGCCCACGAGCAGTACTTC.